This TCR beta chain was sequenced in a study of memory CD4+ T cells and cytomegalovirus serostatus. V was trimmed by 4 bases and J by 1 base, leaving 11 bases between them. The V gene's germline CDR1 is GTSNPN and CDR2 SVGIG (reference sequence). The CDR3 length is 14 residues. The sort gate was single viable CD3+CD4+CD8-CD45RO+ cells for memory CD4+ T cells. Original analysis: After removing out-of-frame reads, 2.3 million or so distinct TCRbeta sequences remained. Clones were sequenced by immunoSEQ multiplex PCR, and TCRdb holds only the in-frame ones, with some missing. That table furnishes V, J and clone size, whereas the DNA furnished D and trimming. The sample contains 48,000 or so clones, around 80% of which appear only once.

This sequence was found in an adult in good health and CMV-seronegative. This chain links TRBV30 with TRBJ1-5; D gene unclear. Sample: memory CD4+ T cells from blood. CDR3 residues: CAWNTETSNQPQHF. The CDR3 bases are TGTGCCTGGAACACGGAGACCAGCAATCAGCCCCAGCATTTT.